Below, 24 T cell receptor beta chains from the same sample are listed, as sequenced in a study of Ad26.COV2.S vaccination and SARS-CoV-2 variants (dated by TCRdb to about 2021). The sample's treatment or condition, from its label and the paper: over 15 received Ad26.COV2.S at low or high dose, single or two shots; roughly five received placebo; per-sample allocation not given. For vaccine and placebo recipients, the sequenced repertoires came from samples collected on day 63 after the first injection. Library creation used the immunoSEQ multiplex PCR assay. TCRdb obtained this table from immuneACCESS and retained in-frame rearrangements with V and J assigned. These tables miss some clones; where compared with another copy, unresolved V genes account for less than half of the shortfall, and the remainder is unexplained. In all, the sample holds around 310,000 clones, and approximately 87% of those were seen once. The leading ten clones occupy approximately 5.8% of the sample.

The specimen was peripheral blood, collected in a trial of Ad26.COV2.S vaccine versus placebo. The receptors originated from a person between 18 and 60 years old who received the Ad26.COV2.S COVID-19 vaccine or a placebo.

The gene calls are TRBV28 and TRBJ2-3; D is undetermined. Germline loops: CDR1 MDHEN, CDR2 SYDVKM. The CDR3 totals 12 residues. The ends were cut back, 5 bases at V and 2 bases at J, with 5 bases in the middle. In DNA, the CDR3 is TGTGCCAGCAGTCTCCCCACAGATACGCAGTATTTT. Its translation: CASSLPTDTQYF.

V and J are TRBV4-3 and TRBJ2-1; 10 nucleotides align to TRBD1. Trimming cost V 0 bases and J 6 bases; bases outside gene matches: 2. The CDR3 consists of 15 residues. CDR1 LGHNA and CDR2 YSLEER come from the germline V gene. CDR3 loop: CASSQDGTGVNEQFF. In DNA form, the CDR3 reads TGCGCCAGCAGCCAAGACGGGACAGGGGTCAATGAGCAGTTCTTC.

The V gene is TRBV19, the J gene TRBJ1-2; a weak D match, TRBD1 (6 bases). Per the germline V gene, CDR1 is LNHDA and CDR2 is SQIVND (reference sequence). The V and J ends lost 8 bases and 2 bases respectively, with 15 bases between them. This CDR3 has 14 amino acids. This CDR3 is CASASGGANYGYTF. For the CDR3, the DNA is TGTGCCAGTGCCTCGGGGGGCGCAAACTATGGCTACACCTTC. The full variable domain, completed using reference TRBV19 and TRBJ1-2, is DGGITQSPKYLFRKEGQNVTLSCEQNLNHDAMYWYRQDPGQGLRLIYYSQIVNDFQKGDIAEGYSVSREKKESFPLTVTSAQKNPTAFYLCASASGGANYGYTFGSGTRLTVV.

The DNA for the CDR3 is TGCGCCAGCAGCCCCGGGACCTACAATGAGCAGTTCTTC. Its translation: CASSPGTYNEQFF. The chain couples TRBV5-1 to TRBJ2-1; possibly TRBD2 for D (5 bases). Germline V gives CDR1 SGHRS, CDR2 YFSETQ. This CDR3 region has 13 residues. V shed 4 bases and J shed 2 bases, with 7 bases lying between them.

This clone was picked up a small number of times. The V call is TRBV6-4, the J call TRBJ2-5, with TRBD1 matching 12 bases. J lost 4 bases, V lost 5 bases, and 5 bases had no gene match. The length of the CDR3 is 15 residues. CDR1 MRHNA and CDR2 SNTAGT come from the germline V gene. CDR3 sequence: CASSPGTGGAETQYF. CDR3 DNA sequence: TGTGCCAGCAGTCCCGGGACAGGGGGCGCAGAGACCCAGTACTTC.

The rearrangement joins TRBV6-5 to TRBJ2-1; D ambiguous. The V and J ends lost 7 bases and 11 bases respectively, with 12 bases between them. There are 11 residues in the CDR3. The V gene's germline CDR1 is MNHEY and CDR2 SVGAGI. The CDR3 bases are TGTGCCAGCAATACCGGCGATCAGCAGTTCTTC. Its translation: CASNTGDQQFF.

V and J are TRBV15 and TRBJ1-1; D gene uncertain. The CDR3 length is 13 residues. Germline V lookup: CDR1 LNHNV, CDR2 YYDKDF (reference sequence). Between the trimmed V and J ends, which lost 4 bases and 10 bases, there was a span of 16 bases. The CDR3 coding sequence is TGTGCCACCAGCATCTCCATGGGGTCGGGAGCTTTCTTT. Its protein is CATSISMGSGAFF.

The CDR3 sequence is CASSLGGPYEQYV. Written as DNA, the CDR3 is TGTGCCAGCAGCTTAGGGGGACCCTACGAGCAGTACGTC. This rearrangement joins TRBV7-8 to TRBJ2-7, with D perhaps being TRBD1 or TRBD2 (5 bases each). V was clipped by 1 base and J by 2 bases, with 6 bases between them. CDR3 size: 13 residues. Per germline, CDR1 SGHVS and CDR2 FQNEAQ.

V is TRBV11-3 and J is TRBJ1-1; D gene ambiguous. The V end lost 5 bases, the J end lost 1 base, and 11 bases lay between the germline ends. The CDR3 consists of 14 residues. Germline CDR1 reads SGHNT; CDR2 reads YENEEA. In nucleotides, the CDR3 is TGTGCCAGCAGCCAGGACGGCGCGAACACTGAAGCTTTCTTT. Translating gives CASSQDGANTEAFF.

The chain has TRBV20-1 and TRBJ1-6; 9 nucleotides match TRBD1. V lost 3 bases to trimming and J lost 14 bases; unmatched junction nucleotides: 14. Germline assignment: CDR1 DFQATT and CDR2 SNEGSKA (reference sequence). This CDR3 has 15 amino acids. The CDR3 nucleotides read TGCAGTGCTAGTGAGGGACAGGGCCGACTAAAAGCCCTCCACTTT. Its protein is CSASEGQGRLKALHF.

This chain uses TRBV6-5 with TRBJ1-4; unclear D gene. Germline CDR1 reads MNHEY; CDR2 reads SVGAGI. CDR3 size: 15 residues. V was clipped by 6 bases and J by 4 bases, with 15 bases between them. DNA for the CDR3: TGTGCCAGCAGGACCCGCGCAGCAAGTAATGAAAAACTGTTTTTT. It codes for CASRTRAASNEKLFF.

The V gene is TRBV23-1, the J gene TRBJ2-7; D remains unclear. TRBV23-1 is an ORF, and what it does is uncertain. There are 13 residues in the CDR3. V lost 0 bases and J 2 bases, leaving 5 bases between the germline ends. This CDR3 is CASSQSQTYEQYF. In DNA, the CDR3 is TGCGCCAGCAGTCAATCACAAACCTACGAGCAGTACTTC.

This chain uses TRBV5-4 with TRBJ2-2; D gene unclear. CDR1 is SGHNT and CDR2 is YYREEE in the germline V gene (reference sequence). Trimming shortened V by 0 bases and J by 1 base, and 7 bases separated the two germline ends. The CDR3 runs 15 residues. The CDR3 sequence: CASSLGGENTGELFF. The DNA of the CDR3 is TGTGCCAGCAGCTTGGGAGGCGAGAACACCGGGGAGCTGTTTTTT. Together with reference TRBV5-4 and TRBJ2-2, the CDR3 gives the full variable domain: ETGVTQSPTHLIKTRGQQVTLRCSSQSGHNTVSWYQQALGQGPQFIFQYYREEENGRGNFPPRFSGLQFPNYSSELNVNALELDDSALYLCASSLGGENTGELFFGEGSRLTVL.

This chain joins TRBV9 and TRBJ1-2, with 10 bases that match TRBD1. Germline assignment: CDR1 SGDLS and CDR2 YYNGEE. The V and J ends lost 3 bases and 5 bases, in that order; junction bases with no gene match: 7. This CDR3 has 15 amino acids. CDR3 sequence: CASSADRGRVYGYTF. The CDR3 DNA reads TGTGCCAGCAGCGCCGACAGGGGGCGAGTTTATGGCTACACCTTC. Full variable domain (rest looked up from reference TRBV9 and TRBJ1-2): DSGVTQTPKHLITATGQRVTLRCSPRSGDLSVYWYQQSLDQGLQFLIQYYNGEERAKGNILERFSAQQFPDLHSELNLSSLELGDSALYFCASSADRGRVYGYTFGSGTRLTVV.

This chain uses TRBV7-2 with TRBJ2-5, with 7 nucleotides matching TRBD2. CDR1 SGHTA and CDR2 FQGNSA come from the germline V gene. Losses at the gene ends were 8 bases for V and 2 bases for J; bases not matched to a gene: 2. The CDR3 has 12 residues. The DNA of the CDR3 is TGTGCCAGCGCGGGGGTACAAGAGACCCAGTACTTC. This encodes CASAGVQETQYF.

The J gene is TRBJ2-3, the V gene TRBV5-6; 7 nucleotides align to TRBD1. CDR3 size: 16 residues. The V gene's germline CDR1 is SGHDT and CDR2 YYEEEE. With 3 bases clipped from V and 2 bases from J, the junction kept 9 bases outside the gene matches. The chain's CDR3 is CASSSPGQFFTDTQYF. The DNA for the CDR3 is TGTGCCAGCAGCTCCCCGGGACAGTTCTTCACAGATACGCAGTATTTT.

The DNA of the CDR3 is TGTGCCAGTAGTGGAGGGGTCAATGAGCAGTTCTTC. Translation: CASSGGVNEQFF. V usage is TRBV19 and J usage is TRBJ2-1; TRBD2 is a possible D gene (6 bases). The CDR3 is 12 amino acids. V was shortened by 5 bases and J by 6 bases, with 8 bases between the two germline ends. Germline-derived CDR1 and CDR2 are LNHDA and SQIVND (reference sequence).

Regarding this clone: The junction departs from germline at one end; a sequencing error may be responsible. V is TRBV3-1 (or the pseudogene TRBV3-2) and J is TRBJ1-2; D not certain. Germline CDR1 reads LGHDT; CDR2 reads YNNKEL (reference sequence). The CDR3 is 12 residues long. The CDR3 sequence: CASTQIGYGYTF. In nucleotides, the CDR3 is TGTGCCAGCACCCAAATCGGCTATGGCTACACCTTC.

J is TRBJ2-7 and V is TRBV9; the match to TRBD1 covers 7 bases. The germline gives CDR1 SGDLS, CDR2 YYNGEE. Trimming removed 1 base from V and 6 bases from J; junction bases left unmatched: 13. This CDR3 region has 16 residues. CDR3 nucleotide sequence: TGTGCCAGCAGCGTAAACCCCGACAGGGAAGTTTTCGAGCAGTACTTC. Its translation: CASSVNPDREVFEQYF.

The rearrangement joins TRBV29-1 to TRBJ1-3; 8 positions agree with TRBD1. This CDR3 is 13 amino acids long. Germline V gives CDR1 SQVTM, CDR2 ANQGSEA. With V trimmed by 7 bases and J by 4 bases, 6 bases remained unmatched. CDR3 sequence (DNA): TGCAGCGCTCGGACAGGGCAAGGAAACACCATATATTTT. Translation gives CSARTGQGNTIYF.

The chain has TRBV5-1 and TRBJ2-7; 14 bases are a match to TRBD2. In germline, CDR1 is SGHRS, CDR2 YFSETQ. This CDR3 has 16 amino acids. V lost 5 bases, J lost 12 bases, and 16 bases stayed unmatched. The CDR3 DNA sequence: TGCGCCAGCAGTTCAACGCCCGGGACTAGCGGGAGATGGCTGTACGTC. Protein: CASSSTPGTSGRWLYV.

The chain joins TRBV5-6 to TRBJ1-2; no reliable D call. CDR1 is SGHDT, CDR2 YYEEEE, per germline. V lost 0 bases and J 2 bases, leaving 8 bases between the germline ends. CDR3 length: 14 amino acids. The CDR3 coding sequence is TGTGCCAGCAGCTTGGGGGGAAGAAACTATGGCTACACCTTC. It yields the protein CASSLGGRNYGYTF.

This chain uses TRBV5-1 with TRBJ2-1, with 9 bases identical to TRBD2. The CDR3 sequence is 15 residues long. Germline assignment: CDR1 SGHRS and CDR2 YFSETQ. With V trimmed by 0 bases and J by 3 bases, 1 base remained unmatched. The CDR3 sequence: CASSLEAGGYNEQFF. CDR3 nucleotides: TGCGCCAGCAGCTTGGAAGCGGGAGGCTACAATGAGCAGTTCTTC.

The chain uses TRBV6-2 or TRBV6-3 and TRBJ1-1; a weak D match, TRBD1 (5 bases). Trimming cost V 2 bases and J 10 bases, with 8 bases left between them. The germline V gene encodes CDR1 MNHEY and CDR2 SVGEGT. CDR3 size: 11 residues. CDR3 protein: CASSYDGTAFF. The CDR3 DNA follows: TGTGCCAGCAGTTACGACGGGACAGCTTTCTTT.